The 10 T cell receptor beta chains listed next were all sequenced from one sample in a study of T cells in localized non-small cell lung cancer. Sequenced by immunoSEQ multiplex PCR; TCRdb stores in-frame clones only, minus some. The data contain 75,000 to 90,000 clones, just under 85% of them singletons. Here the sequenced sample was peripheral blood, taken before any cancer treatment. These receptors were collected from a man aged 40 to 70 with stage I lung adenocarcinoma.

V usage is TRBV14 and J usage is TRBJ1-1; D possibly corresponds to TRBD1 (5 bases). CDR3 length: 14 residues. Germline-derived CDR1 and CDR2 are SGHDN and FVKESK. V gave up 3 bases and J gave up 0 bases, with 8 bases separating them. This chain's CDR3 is CASSQWGMNTEAFF. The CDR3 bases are TGTGCCAGCAGCCAGTGGGGGATGAACACTGAAGCTTTCTTT.

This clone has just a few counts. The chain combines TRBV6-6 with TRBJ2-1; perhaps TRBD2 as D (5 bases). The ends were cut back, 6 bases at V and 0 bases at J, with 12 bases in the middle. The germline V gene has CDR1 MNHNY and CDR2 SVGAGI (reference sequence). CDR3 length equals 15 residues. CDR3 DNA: TGTGCCAGCAGATCCGATGGAGGCTCCTACAATGAGCAGTTCTTC. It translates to CASRSDGGSYNEQFF.

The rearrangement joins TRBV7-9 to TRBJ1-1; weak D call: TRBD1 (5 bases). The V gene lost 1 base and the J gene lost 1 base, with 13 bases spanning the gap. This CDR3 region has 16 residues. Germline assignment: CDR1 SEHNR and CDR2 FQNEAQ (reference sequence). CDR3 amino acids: CASSLDRNRPNTEAFF. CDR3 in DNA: TGTGCCAGCAGCTTAGATCGGAACAGGCCGAACACTGAAGCTTTCTTT.

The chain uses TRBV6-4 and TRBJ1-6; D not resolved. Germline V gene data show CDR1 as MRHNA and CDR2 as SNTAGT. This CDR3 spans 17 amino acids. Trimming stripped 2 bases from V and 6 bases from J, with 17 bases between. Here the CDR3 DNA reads TGTGCCAGCAGTGACCCCGGGTTAAGGCCGGTTAATTCACCCCTCCACTTT. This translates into CASSDPGLRPVNSPLHF.

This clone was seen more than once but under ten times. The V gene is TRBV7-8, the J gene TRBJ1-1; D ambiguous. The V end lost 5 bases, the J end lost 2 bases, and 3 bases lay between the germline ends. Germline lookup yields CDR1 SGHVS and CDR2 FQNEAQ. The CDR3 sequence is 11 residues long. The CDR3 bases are TGTGCCAGCAGCCTAAACACTGAAGCTTTCTTT. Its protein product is CASSLNTEAFF.

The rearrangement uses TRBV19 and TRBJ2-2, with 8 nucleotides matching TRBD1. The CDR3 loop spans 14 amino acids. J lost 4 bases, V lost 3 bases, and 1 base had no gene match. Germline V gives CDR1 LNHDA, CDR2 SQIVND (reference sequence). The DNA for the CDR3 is TGTGCCAGTAGTATTACAGGGGGCACCGGGGAGCTGTTTTTT. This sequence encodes CASSITGGTGELFF.

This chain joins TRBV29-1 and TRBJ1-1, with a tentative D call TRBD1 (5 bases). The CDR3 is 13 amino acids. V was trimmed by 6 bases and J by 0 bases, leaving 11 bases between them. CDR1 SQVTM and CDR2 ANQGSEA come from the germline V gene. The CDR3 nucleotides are TGCAGCGTCGCCGACAGCTTGAACACTGAAGCTTTCTTT. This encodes CSVADSLNTEAFF.

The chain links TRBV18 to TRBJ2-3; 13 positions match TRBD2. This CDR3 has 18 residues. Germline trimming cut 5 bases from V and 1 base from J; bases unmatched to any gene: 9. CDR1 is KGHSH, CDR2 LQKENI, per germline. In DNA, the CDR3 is TGTGCCAGCTCATCAGGACTAGCGGGAGTATTAGGCACAGATACGCAGTATTTT. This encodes CASSSGLAGVLGTDTQYF.

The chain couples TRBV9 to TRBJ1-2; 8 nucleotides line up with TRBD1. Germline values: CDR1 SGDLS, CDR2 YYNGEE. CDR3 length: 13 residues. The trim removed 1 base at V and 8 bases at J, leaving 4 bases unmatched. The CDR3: CASSVNRGSGYTF. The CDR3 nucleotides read TGTGCCAGCAGCGTAAACAGGGGGAGCGGCTACACCTTC.

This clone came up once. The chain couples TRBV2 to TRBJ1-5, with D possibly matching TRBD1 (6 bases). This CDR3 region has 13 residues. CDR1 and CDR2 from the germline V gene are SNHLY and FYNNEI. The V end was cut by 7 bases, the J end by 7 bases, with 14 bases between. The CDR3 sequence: CASNRRGGQPQHF. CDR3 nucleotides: TGTGCCAGCAATCGCAGGGGTGGACAGCCCCAGCATTTT.